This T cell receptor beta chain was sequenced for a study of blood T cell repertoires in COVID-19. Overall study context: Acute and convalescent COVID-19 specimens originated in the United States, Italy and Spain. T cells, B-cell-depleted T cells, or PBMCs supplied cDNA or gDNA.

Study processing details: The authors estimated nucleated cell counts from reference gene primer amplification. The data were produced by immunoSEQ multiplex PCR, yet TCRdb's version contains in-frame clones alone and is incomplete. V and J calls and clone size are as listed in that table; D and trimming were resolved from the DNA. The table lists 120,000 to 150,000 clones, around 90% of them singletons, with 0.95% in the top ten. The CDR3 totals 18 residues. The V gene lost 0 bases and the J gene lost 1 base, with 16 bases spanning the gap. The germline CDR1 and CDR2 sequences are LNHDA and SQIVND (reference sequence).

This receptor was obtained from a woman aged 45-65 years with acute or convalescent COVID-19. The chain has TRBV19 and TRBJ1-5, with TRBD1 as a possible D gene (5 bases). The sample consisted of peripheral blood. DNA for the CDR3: TGTGCCAGTAGTATAGATCGGGGGGTCAGAGGGAGCAATCAGCCCCAGCATTTT. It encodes CASSIDRGVRGSNQPQHF.